The rows below give T cell receptor beta chains drawn from one sample of a study of siplizumab effects on memory and regulatory T cells. Some clones are missing from TCRdb's copy, which holds only in-frame ones; the method was immunoSEQ multiplex PCR. Found here are over 85,000 clones, about 94% of them singletons; the top ten hold approximately 1.2%. Sequencing used CD4+ T cells sorted from blood. These TCRs come from a human donor in good health. Each CDR3 is given with its conserved first and last residue. D genes are given only for firm matches. Clone size is given for some rows only: seen once, a few or many times, or a class if the clone is expanded.

>-|TRBJ1-2|-|TRBV21-1
TGTGCCAGCAGCAAATCCAGGGGGCTGACTAACTATGGCTACACCTTC
CASSKSRGLTNYGYTF
>-|TRBJ2-3|-|TRBV9
TGTGCCAGCAGCGTAGGAGGACTACCTCGCACAGATACGCAGTATTTT
CASSVGGLPRTDTQYF
>TRBD1|TRBJ1-5|-|TRBV28
TGTGCCAGCAGTTCTAGACAGGGACGTCAGCCCCAGCATTTT
CASSSRQGRQPQHF
>-|TRBJ1-3|-|TRBV28
TGTGCCAGCATCGTGAATGAGGGGAACACCATATATTTT
CASIVNEGNTIYF
>TRBD1|TRBJ2-5|-|TRBV7-2
TGTGCCAGCAGCAATCACAGGGGGAAAGAGACCCAGTACTTC
CASSNHRGKETQYF
>-|TRBJ2-7|-|TRBV28
TGTGCCAGCAGTCCCTCGCGGTACGAGCAGTACTTC
CASSPSRYEQYF
>-|TRBJ1-4|-|TRBV5-1
TGCGCCAGCAGCTCCACCACGGGGGTCAAGGCAAATGAAAAACTGTTTTTT
CASSSTTGVKANEKLFF
>TRBD2|TRBJ2-3|-|TRBV11-3
TGTGCCAGCAGCCCATCTAGCGGGAGTGGAGATACGCAGTATTTT
CASSPSSGSGDTQYF
>-|TRBJ1-2|-|TRBV10-1
TGCGCCAGCAGAGAAGGGCCAGGGAGCGGCTACACCTTC
CASREGPGSGYTF
>-|TRBJ2-7|many|TRBV27
TGTGCCAGCAGCCCAACTAGCCCAGCCTACGAGCAGTACTTC
CASSPTSPAYEQYF
>TRBD2|TRBJ2-7|-|TRBV5-1
TGCGCCAGCAGCCTGAGGGGGAATAGCGGGAGTCACCACGAGCAGTACTTC
CASSLRGNSGSHHEQYF
>TRBD1|TRBJ1-2|-|TRBV5-5
TGTGCCAGCAGCCCCACAGGGGTCCTTGGCTACACCTTC
CASSPTGVLGYTF
>-|TRBJ2-3|-|TRBV30
TGTGCCTGGAGTGTAGCGGCTAGCACAGATACGCAGTATTTT
CAWSVAASTDTQYF
>TRBD1|TRBJ1-1|-|TRBV18
TGTGCCAGCTCACCACACCGAATCAGGGGGTTGAACACTGAAGCTTTCTTT
CASSPHRIRGLNTEAFF
>-|TRBJ2-2|-|TRBV5-1
TGCGCCAGCAGCTCGACCGGGGGGCGCGGGGAGCTGTTTTTT
CASSSTGGRGELFF
>-|TRBJ2-7|-|TRBV2
TGTGCCAGCAGTTCCGATAACTACGAGCAGTACTTC
CASSSDNYEQYF
>TRBD1|TRBJ1-2|once|TRBV10-3
TGTGCCATCCTCCGGGACAGGGACCATCCAGCCTATGGCTACACCTTC
CAILRDRDHPAYGYTF
>-|TRBJ2-1|-|TRBV4-1
TGCGCCAGCAGCCAAGCCTTACTAACTCAAGTGGTGAATGAGCAGTTCTTC
CASSQALLTQVVNEQFF
>TRBD1|TRBJ2-1|-|TRBV14
TGTGCCAGCAGCCAGATTCGGGCAGGGGGCCGCAATGAGCAGTTCTTC
CASSQIRAGGRNEQFF
>-|TRBJ1-5|-|TRBV29-1
TGCAGCGTTGCGTGGTCCGGCAATCAGCCCCAGCATTTT
CSVAWSGNQPQHF
>-|TRBJ1-2|-|TRBV28
TGTGCCAGCAGTTTTTTGGTTGACTATGGTTACACCTTC
CASSFLVDYGYTF
>-|TRBJ1-4|-|TRBV4-2
TGTGCCAGCAGCCAATACCTACAGCCAGAAATTGCAACTAATGAAAAACTGTTTTTT
CASSQYLQPEIATNEKLFF